This T cell receptor (beta chain) was identified during a study of cytomegalovirus exposure and HLA in healthy donors. The V end lost 4 bases, the J end lost 0 bases, and 13 bases lay between the germline ends. Germline CDR1 and CDR2: SGDLS and YYNGEE. The CDR3 runs to 16 residues. Clones were sequenced by immunoSEQ multiplex PCR, and TCRdb holds only the in-frame ones, with some missing. The sample carries 57,000 or so clones, 91% recorded once. Points on this clone: Its antigen is undetermined.

Whole-study results and caveats: Most TCR sequences were seen very rarely across donors, but some public TCRs occurred in many. According to the study, some 160 TCR beta chains were cytomegalovirus-associated. In vitro data verified three CMV-associated chains as specific for CMV antigens.

This clonotype originated in a woman aged 25 to 45 in good health and CMV-seronegative. This chain joins TRBV9 and TRBJ2-2; tentatively, D is TRBD2 (5 bases). Sequenced: PBMCs. CDR3: CASSPYPGANTGELFF. CDR3 nucleotides: TGTGCCAGCAGCCCATACCCCGGGGCGAACACCGGGGAGCTGTTTTTT. Full variable domain (remainder filled in from reference TRBV9 and TRBJ2-2): DSGVTQTPKHLITATGQRVTLRCSPRSGDLSVYWYQQSLDQGLQFLIQYYNGEERAKGNILERFSAQQFPDLHSELNLSSLELGDSALYFCASSPYPGANTGELFFGEGSRLTVL.